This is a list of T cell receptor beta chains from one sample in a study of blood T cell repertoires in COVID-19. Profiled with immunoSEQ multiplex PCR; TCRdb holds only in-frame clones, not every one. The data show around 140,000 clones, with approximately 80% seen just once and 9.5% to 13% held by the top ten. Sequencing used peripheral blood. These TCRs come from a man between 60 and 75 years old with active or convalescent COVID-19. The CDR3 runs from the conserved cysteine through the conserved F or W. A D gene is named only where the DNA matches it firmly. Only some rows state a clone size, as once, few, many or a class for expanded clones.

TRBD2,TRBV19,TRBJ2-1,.,CASSTGTRNEQFF,TGTGCCAGTAGTACTGGGACTAGGAATGAGCAGTTCTTC
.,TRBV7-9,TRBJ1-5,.,CASSSNTVSNQPQHF,TGTGCCAGCAGCTCAAATACGGTTAGCAATCAGCCCCAGCATTTT
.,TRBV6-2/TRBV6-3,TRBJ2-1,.,CASSYPSGGGVYNEQFF,TGTGCCAGCAGTTACCCCTCGGGGGGCGGGGTCTACAATGAGCAGTTCTTC
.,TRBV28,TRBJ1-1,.,CASSLLGRVNTEAFF,TGTGCCAGCAGTTTATTGGGCAGGGTGAACACTGAAGCTTTCTTT
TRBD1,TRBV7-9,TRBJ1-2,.,CASSRQGAYTF,TGTGCCAGCAGCAGACAGGGTGCATACACCTTC
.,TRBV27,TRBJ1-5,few,CASSLGMSQPQHF,TGTGCCAGCAGTTTAGGCATGTCCCAGCCCCAGCATTTT
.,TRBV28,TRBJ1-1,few,CASSLYQGNTEAFF,TGTGCCAGCAGTTTATACCAGGGGAACACTGAAGCTTTCTTT
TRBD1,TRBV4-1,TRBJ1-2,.,CASSQDHGTAVGYTF,TGCGCCAGCAGCCAAGATCACGGGACAGCAGTTGGCTACACCTTC
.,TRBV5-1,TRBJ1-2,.,CASSLENGNYGYTF,TGCGCCAGCAGCTTGGAAAACGGGAACTATGGCTACACCTTC
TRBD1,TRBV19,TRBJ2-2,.,CASSDRGTGELFF,TGTGCCAGTAGTGACAGGGGCACCGGGGAGCTGTTTTTT
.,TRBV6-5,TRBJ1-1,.,CASSYSMGIMNTEAFF,TGTGCCAGCAGTTACTCGATGGGCATTATGAACACTGAAGCTTTCTTT
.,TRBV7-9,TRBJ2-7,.,CASSLSLTYEQYF,TGTGCCAGCAGCTTGAGCCTAACTTACGAGCAGTACTTC
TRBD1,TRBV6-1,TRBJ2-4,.,CASTPQGVTKNIQYF,TGTGCCAGTACTCCACAGGGGGTGACCAAAAACATTCAGTACTTC
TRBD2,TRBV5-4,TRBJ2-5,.,CASSPTGGVRETQYF,TGTGCCAGCAGTCCCACGGGGGGAGTGCGAGAGACCCAGTACTTC
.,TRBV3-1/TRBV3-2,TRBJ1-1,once,CASSHRRENTEAFF,TGTGCCAGCAGCCACCGACGGGAGAACACTGAAGCTTTCTTT